This T cell receptor beta chain was recovered during a study of cytomegalovirus exposure and HLA in healthy donors. Across the whole study: The roughly 120 validation repertoires matched the roughly 700 first-cohort repertoires in platform, a later analysis reported. Study-wide results and caveats: In vitro testing confirmed a few CMV-associated chains as specific for CMV antigens.

This clone was seen a few times. The antigen remains undetermined. Only in-frame clones appear in the TCRdb table, and some are missing; sequencing was by immunoSEQ multiplex PCR. The sample consists of 120,000 to 150,000 clones, 70% to 90% of them appearing once. The sequenced sample was PBMCs. The source is a young man in good health and CMV-seropositive.

CDR3 sequence (DNA): TGTGCCAGCAGCTCAATACTACCGCAAGAGACCCAGTACTTC. Its protein is CASSSILPQETQYF. This chain joins TRBV7-6 and TRBJ2-5; the D is unclear. The CDR3 sequence is 14 residues long. CDR1 is SGHVS, CDR2 FNYEAQ, per germline. V lost 4 bases and J 2 bases, leaving 11 bases between the germline ends.